This T cell receptor (beta chain) originates from a study of blood T cell repertoires in COVID-19. Study-level information: Acute and convalescent COVID-19 specimens originated in the United States, Italy and Spain. Nucleic acid was either cDNA or gDNA, and it came from T cells, B-cell-depleted T cells, or PBMCs.

Authors' analysis steps: Amplification from reference gene primers served as the basis for estimated nucleated cell counts. TCRdb's table, derived via immunoSEQ multiplex PCR, lists solely in-frame clones and lacks some. D and trimming were read from the DNA, whereas the V and J calls and clone size are those reported in that table. The table has under 250,000 clones, about 91% seen once; the top ten hold 4.8%. The germline V and J ends were trimmed by 3 bases and 4 bases, with 13 bases remaining between them. The CDR3 totals 15 residues. Germline CDR1 is PRHDT and CDR2 is FYEKMQ (reference sequence).

This chain connects TRBV13 to TRBJ1-5, with a tentative D call TRBD1 (5 bases). The sequence derives from a woman between 40 and 55 years old with acute or convalescent COVID-19. Sequencing was performed on peripheral blood. This CDR3 reads CASSLGGANNQPQHF. CDR3 DNA sequence: TGTGCCAGCAGCTTGGGAGGGGCGAATAATCAGCCCCAGCATTTT.